This entry lists 17 T cell receptor beta chains sequenced from one sample in a study of cytomegalovirus exposure and HLA in healthy donors (dated by TCRdb to about 2017). The library was built by means of the immunoSEQ multiplex PCR assay. A mixture of 60 forward primers for TCR Vbeta segments and 13 reverse primers for TCR Jbeta segments was used in the multiplex PCR. Held by TCRdb, this immuneACCESS table contains in-frame sequences only and omits some clones. Under half of the omission traces to an unresolved V gene where checked; the cause of the rest is unknown. For this sample the table gives tens of thousands of clones, of which 75% were detected only once. The ten most abundant clones make up roughly 2% of the sample. Input material: PBMCs. All receptors derive from a man in his forties in good health and CMV-seronegative.

The CDR3 DNA follows: TGCACCAGCAGCTCCCGCGACAGGGAAGCTTTCTTT. As protein: CTSSSRDREAFF. The chain is built from TRBV1 and TRBJ1-1; the tabulated D call, TRBD1, remains unverified against the DNA. TRBV1 is tagged as a pseudogene. The CDR3 length is 12 residues.

This clone came up once. Here the CDR3 reads CASSRDWFYEQYF. For the CDR3, the DNA is TGTGCCAGCAGCCGAGACTGGTTCTACGAGCAGTACTTC. The genes are TRBV6-5 and TRBJ2-7; D not certain. CDR3 length equals 13 residues. Per germline, CDR1 MNHEY and CDR2 SVGAGI. Trimming took off 6 bases at V and 3 bases at J, with 12 bases between the two ends.

J is TRBJ2-1 and V is TRBV9; D is possibly TRBD1 (5 bases). Trimming removed 0 bases from V and 2 bases from J, with 9 bases in between. Germline V gene sequence: CDR1 SGDLS, CDR2 YYNGEE. This CDR3 is 15 amino acids long. DNA of the CDR3: TGTGCCAGCAGCGTAGGTACAGGCACCTACAATGAGCAGTTCTTC. The encoded protein is CASSVGTGTYNEQFF. The entire variable domain, with the rest obtained from reference TRBV9 and TRBJ2-1, is as follows: DSGVTQTPKHLITATGQRVTLRCSPRSGDLSVYWYQQSLDQGLQFLIQYYNGEERAKGNILERFSAQQFPDLHSELNLSSLELGDSALYFCASSVGTGTYNEQFFGPGTRLTVL.

The CDR3 nucleotides read TGTGCCAGCTCCCGGGATCATAATTCACCCCTCCACTTT. Protein: CASSRDHNSPLHF. This chain links TRBV28 with TRBJ1-6, with unresolved D. Trimming stripped 8 bases from V and 5 bases from J, with 10 bases between. The CDR3 runs 13 residues. Germline V gives CDR1 MDHEN, CDR2 SYDVKM. The whole variable domain, filled in from reference TRBV28 and TRBJ1-6, reads DVKVTQSSRYLVKRTGEKVFLECVQDMDHENMFWYRQDPGLGLRLIYFSYDVKMKEKGDIPEGYSVSREKKERFSLILESASTNQTSMYLCASSRDHNSPLHFGNGTRLTVT.

J is TRBJ1-4 and V is TRBV7-9; D remains unclear. The V gene's germline CDR1 is SEHNR and CDR2 FQNEAQ (reference sequence). Trimming took 3 bases from V and 0 from J, leaving 8 bases between them. The length of the CDR3 is 15 residues. The CDR3 protein is CASSFGRTTNEKLFF. DNA of the CDR3: TGTGCCAGCAGCTTCGGTCGCACAACTAATGAAAAACTGTTTTTT.

The V gene is TRBV5-6, the J gene TRBJ1-6; 9 bases are shared with TRBD1. The CDR3 covers 15 residues. Per the germline V gene, CDR1 is SGHDT and CDR2 is YYEEEE. Unmatched junction bases numbered 3, after V lost 1 base and J lost 7 bases. The CDR3 DNA sequence: TGTGCCAGCAGCTTGACTGGGACAGGGAATTCACCCCTCCACTTT. It is translated as CASSLTGTGNSPLHF.

This chain connects TRBV16 to TRBJ1-1; maybe TRBD1 (6 bases). Germline CDR1 KGHSY, CDR2 FQNENV. Trimming pared 4 bases from V and 1 base from J, leaving 10 bases between. The CDR3 length is 14 residues. The CDR3 loop is CASSPGQANTEAFF. CDR3 coding DNA: TGTGCCAGCAGCCCGGGACAAGCGAACACTGAAGCTTTCTTT.

The chain couples TRBV18 to TRBJ1-2; D gene uncertain. Germline V gene data show CDR1 as KGHSH and CDR2 as LQKENI. There are 13 residues in the CDR3. V was clipped by 6 bases and J by 4 bases, with 12 bases between them. DNA of the CDR3: TGTGCCAGCTCTCAAGACACGACCTATGGCTACACCTTC. Translated: CASSQDTTYGYTF.

This sequence joins TRBV6-5 and TRBJ2-7, with 11 bases aligning to TRBD1. J lost 6 bases, V lost 8 bases, and 0 bases had no gene match. The CDR3 has 11 amino acids. Germline loops: CDR1 MNHEY, CDR2 SVGAGI. DNA for the CDR3: TGTGCCAGCGGGACAGGGGGCGAGCAGTACTTC. Residues: CASGTGGEQYF.

In its sample, this clone was seen a few times. The V gene is TRBV7-9, the J gene TRBJ1-1; no definite D call. Germline CDR1 SEHNR, CDR2 FQNEAQ (reference sequence). This CDR3 spans 14 amino acids. The ends were cut back, 1 base at V and 7 bases at J, with 13 bases in the middle. CDR3 bases: TGTGCCAGCAGCTTAGGGTTTCAGGAGGGTGAAGCTTTCTTT. Translation gives CASSLGFQEGEAFF.

This clone was recorded only once. The CDR3 bases are TGTGCCTGGAGCGACGGAGGGGCGTACGTCGGGGAGCTGTTTTTT. Protein product: CAWSDGGAYVGELFF. This chain uses TRBV30 with TRBJ2-2, with D maybe TRBD2 (6 bases). The CDR3 has 15 amino acids. Germline V gene data show CDR1 as GTSNPN and CDR2 as SVGIG (reference sequence). Trimming took 3 bases from V and 7 from J, leaving 18 bases between them.

This clone was seen a single time. V usage is TRBV2 and J usage is TRBJ2-4; 7 bases are a match to TRBD1. There are 14 residues in the CDR3. CDR1 SNHLY and CDR2 FYNNEI come from the germline V gene. The V gene end was trimmed by 4 bases and the J gene end by 8 bases; junction bases not matched to a gene: 8. The CDR3 DNA is TGTGCCAGCAGTGGTCTGACAGGGCCAGACATTCAGTACTTC. Translated: CASSGLTGPDIQYF.

The gene calls are TRBV4-2 and TRBJ1-1, with 7 positions matching TRBD1. Germline values: CDR1 LGHNA, CDR2 YNFKEQ. The J segment lost 1 base and the V segment lost 4 bases, leaving 6 bases of the junction unmatched. The CDR3 has 15 amino acids. The CDR3 region has the DNA TGTGCCAGCAGCCTACAGGGACAGCAGAACACTGAAGCTTTCTTT. The encoded protein is CASSLQGQQNTEAFF.

This clone was detected only a few times. This chain uses TRBV5-1 with TRBJ2-7, with D tentatively TRBD2 (6 bases). The CDR3 is 13 amino acids. The V end was cut by 0 bases, the J end by 7 bases, with 11 bases between. The germline V gene has CDR1 SGHRS and CDR2 YFSETQ. The CDR3 reads CASSLVVSGEQYF. CDR3 nucleotides: TGCGCCAGCAGCTTGGTAGTCAGCGGGGAGCAGTACTTC.

J is TRBJ2-7 and V is TRBV30; 7 bases agree with TRBD2. The trim removed 4 bases at V and 4 bases at J, leaving 10 bases unmatched. CDR3 length: 14 amino acids. The germline V gene has CDR1 GTSNPN and CDR2 SVGIG (reference sequence). The CDR3 protein is CAWIERGPSYEQYF. The CDR3 DNA sequence: TGTGCCTGGATAGAGCGGGGACCATCTTACGAGCAGTACTTC. Complete variable domain (other parts from reference TRBV30 and TRBJ2-7): SQTIHQWPATLVQPVGSPLSLECTVEGTSNPNLYWYRQAAGRGLQLLFYSVGIGQISSEVPQNLSASRPQDRQFILSSKKLLLSDSGFYLCAWIERGPSYEQYFGPGTRLTVT.

This clone has a single count. The V call is TRBV6-6, the J call TRBJ1-5; 8 bases agree with TRBD1. CDR3 size: 15 residues. CDR1 is MNHNY and CDR2 is SVGAGI in the germline V gene (reference sequence). Trimming took 8 bases from V and 2 from J; bases not matched to a gene: 8. The CDR3 sequence: CASGREGQGNQPQHF. The CDR3 DNA reads TGTGCCAGCGGCAGAGAGGGACAGGGCAATCAGCCCCAGCATTTT.

The J gene is TRBJ1-3, the V gene TRBV29-1, with 9 bases aligning to TRBD1. Germline CDR1 is SQVTM and CDR2 is ANQGSEA. The CDR3 is made up of 13 amino acids. Trimming removed 6 bases from V and 3 bases from J; junction bases left unmatched: 3. The CDR3 DNA is TGCAGCGTCTGGACAGGGGATGGAAACACCATATATTTT. It yields the protein CSVWTGDGNTIYF.